This T cell receptor beta chain was found in a study of human T cells and chemical hapten exposure. Study-level information: Subjects had 2% DPC placed on approximately 2 cm by approximately 2 cm of upper inner arm skin for sensitization.

This clonotype was recorded a few times. The antigen remains undetermined. The time point was: pre-sensitization, week 0. This sample's treatment: therapeutic diphenylcyclopropenone sensitization with weekly scalp DPC. Overall study findings and caveats: DPC sensitization produced no change in TCRs with frequency above 1 in 1000.

Germline-derived CDR1 and CDR2 are SGDLS and YYNGEE. The junction had 7 bases not matched to a gene; V was cut back by 5 bases and J by 4 bases. The CDR3 spans 14 residues. TCRdb fed the RACE reads into MiXCR, producing one record per CDR3 protein. In the table there are fewer than 300,000 distinct CDR3 sequences, roughly 8% of which are singletons. The V gene is TRBV9, the J gene TRBJ1-2, with TRBD1 matching 8 bases. This sequence was found in a man younger than 35 with alopecia areata. Some clones in this sample may be carry-over from other donors' samples. The source material was whole blood, sampled in connection with sensitization to the hapten diphenylcyclopropenone (DPC). The CDR3 DNA is TGTGCCAGCAGGTCAGGGGGCACCGGCTATGGCTACACCTTC. Translated: CASRSGGTGYGYTF.